The rows below give T cell receptor beta chains drawn from one sample of a study of spatial heterogeneity in lung cancer. TCRdb ran MiXCR on the 5' RACE reads and lists one entry per CDR3 protein. The sample gives around 2,600 distinct CDR3 sequences, 5.5% to 6% of which show up once; around 19% is in the top ten. Source: lung tumor tissue, taken at surgery. Receptor source: a male donor with early-stage non-small cell lung cancer. Both conserved end residues are part of each CDR3. The order of the fields is D gene, J gene, V gene, CDR3 length, clone size, CDR3 protein, CDR3 DNA. D genes are given only for firm matches. The size field is filled for only some rows; it gives once, few, many or a size class.

D: TRBD2; J: TRBJ2-5; V: TRBV9; length: 14; size: many; CDR3: CASSVGSGEETQYF; DNA: TGTGCCAGCAGCGTAGGTAGCGGGGAAGAGACCCAGTACTTC
D: .; J: TRBJ1-4; V: TRBV27; length: 13; size: many; CDR3: CASSAQGDEKLFF; DNA: TGTGCCAGCAGTGCCCAAGGGGATGAAAAACTGTTTTTT
D: .; J: TRBJ2-2; V: TRBV11-3; length: 13; size: medium-sized; CDR3: CASSVSDSGELFF; DNA: TGTGCCAGCAGCGTTAGTGACTCCGGGGAGCTGTTTTTT
D: .; J: TRBJ1-1; V: TRBV6-2/TRBV6-3; length: 11; size: many; CDR3: CASSNPMDAFF; DNA: TGTGCCAGCAGTAACCCAATGGATGCTTTCTTT
D: .; J: TRBJ2-1; V: TRBV29-1; length: 14; size: medium-sized; CDR3: CSAPGWRDLNEQFF; DNA: TGCAGCGCCCCAGGGTGGCGGGACCTCAATGAGCAGTTCTTC
D: .; J: TRBJ1-1; V: TRBV29-1; length: 13; size: medium-sized; CDR3: CSVERMGGTEAFF; DNA: TGCAGCGTTGAACGAATGGGAGGCACTGAAGCTTTCTTT
D: TRBD2; J: TRBJ2-1; V: TRBV5-1; length: 14; size: few; CDR3: CASSSGGGNNEQFF; DNA: TGCGCCAGCAGCTCTGGCGGGGGGAACAATGAGCAGTTCTTC
D: TRBD1; J: TRBJ1-6; V: TRBV12-3/TRBV12-4; length: 15; size: medium-sized; CDR3: CASSGTGTGVLPLHF; DNA: TGTGCCAGCAGCGGTACCGGGACAGGGGTTCTCCCCCTCCACTTT
D: .; J: TRBJ2-2; V: TRBV20-1; length: 14; size: medium-sized; CDR3: CSAPQIANTGELFF; DNA: TGCAGTGCCCCCCAGATCGCGAACACCGGGGAGCTGTTTTTT
D: TRBD2; J: TRBJ2-5; V: TRBV20-1; length: 15; size: many; CDR3: CSADPGTSDLETQYF; DNA: TGCAGTGCGGATCCCGGGACTAGTGATTTAGAGACCCAGTACTTC
D: TRBD1; J: TRBJ1-1; V: TRBV9; length: 13; size: few; CDR3: CASSRQGHTEAFF; DNA: TGTGCCAGCAGCCGACAGGGGCACACTGAAGCTTTCTTT
D: TRBD1; J: TRBJ2-2; V: TRBV19; length: 13; size: many; CDR3: CASLGQHTGELFF; DNA: TGTGCCAGTTTGGGACAGCACACCGGGGAGCTGTTTTTT
D: .; J: TRBJ2-7; V: TRBV25-1; length: 14; size: medium-sized; CDR3: CASSDELGSYEQYF; DNA: TGTGCCAGCAGTGACGAACTGGGCTCCTACGAGCAGTACTTC
D: .; J: TRBJ1-1; V: TRBV20-1; length: 12; size: large; CDR3: CSADRGSTEAFF; DNA: TGCAGTGCCGACCGGGGGAGCACTGAAGCTTTCTTT
D: TRBD1; J: TRBJ1-1; V: TRBV10-3; length: 13; size: medium-sized; CDR3: CAISRDRDTEAFF; DNA: TGTGCCATCTCCCGGGACAGGGACACTGAAGCTTTCTTT
D: .; J: TRBJ2-7; V: TRBV11-2; length: 14; size: medium-sized; CDR3: CASSFQGSTYEQYF; DNA: TGTGCCAGCAGCTTTCAGGGATCAACCTACGAGCAGTACTTC
D: .; J: TRBJ2-1; V: TRBV20-1; length: 13; size: medium-sized; CDR3: CSASTERYNEQFF; DNA: TGCAGTGCTAGTACGGAGCGCTACAATGAGCAGTTCTTC
D: .; J: TRBJ2-7; V: TRBV2; length: 11; size: many; CDR3: CASRDRTEQYF; DNA: TGTGCCAGCAGGGACCGGACTGAGCAGTACTTC
D: TRBD1; J: TRBJ2-4; V: TRBV4-1; length: 17; size: few; CDR3: CASSQETFTGGTDIQYF; DNA: TGCGCCAGCAGCCAAGAGACGTTCACAGGGGGAACGGACATTCAGTACTTC
D: TRBD1; J: TRBJ2-7; V: TRBV7-8; length: 14; size: medium-sized; CDR3: CASSPDRGSGEQYF; DNA: TGTGCCAGCAGCCCGGACAGGGGGTCCGGGGAGCAGTACTTC
D: TRBD2; J: TRBJ2-3; V: TRBV20-1; length: 18; size: many; CDR3: CSARPDLRTSGSSDTQYF; DNA: TGCAGTGCTAGGCCAGACTTACGGACTAGCGGGAGCTCAGATACGCAGTATTTT
D: .; J: TRBJ2-2; V: TRBV27; length: 14; size: many; CDR3: CASSLIANTGELFF; DNA: TGTGCCAGCAGTTTGATAGCTAATACCGGGGAGCTGTTTTTT
D: TRBD1; J: TRBJ2-3; V: TRBV29-1; length: 14; size: many; CDR3: CSVTRDRVTDTQYF; DNA: TGCAGCGTTACCCGGGACAGGGTCACAGATACGCAGTATTTT
D: .; J: TRBJ1-1; V: TRBV10-3; length: 15; size: many; CDR3: CAISEPSSNQGEAFF; DNA: TGTGCCATCAGTGAGCCGTCAAGCAATCAGGGTGAAGCTTTCTTT
D: TRBD2; J: TRBJ2-3; V: TRBV9; length: 14; size: medium-sized; CDR3: CASSESGGTDTQYF; DNA: TGTGCCAGCAGCGAAAGCGGGGGCACAGATACGCAGTATTTT
D: TRBD1; J: TRBJ2-1; V: TRBV7-2; length: 20; size: .; CDR3: CASSLATGKYGISSYNEQFF; DNA: TGTGCCAGCAGCTTGGCGACAGGGAAGTACGGGATTAGCTCCTACAATGAGCAGTTCTTC
D: TRBD2; J: TRBJ2-2; V: TRBV2; length: 13; size: many; CDR3: CASSESGGGELFF; DNA: TGTGCCAGCAGTGAATCGGGGGGAGGGGAGCTGTTTTTT
D: .; J: TRBJ1-1; V: TRBV29-1; length: 12; size: many; CDR3: CSVVEQNTEAFF; DNA: TGCAGCGTTGTCGAACAGAACACTGAAGCTTTCTTT
D: .; J: TRBJ2-6; V: TRBV3-1; length: 14; size: medium-sized; CDR3: CASSHNAGANVLTF; DNA: TGTGCCAGCAGCCACAACGCCGGGGCCAACGTCCTGACTTTC
D: .; J: TRBJ1-5; V: TRBV11-2; length: 13; size: medium-sized; CDR3: CASSETDNQPQHF; DNA: TGTGCCAGCAGCGAGACAGACAATCAGCCCCAGCATTTT
D: .; J: TRBJ2-1; V: TRBV5-1; length: 14; size: medium-sized; CDR3: CASSFQQGHNEQFF; DNA: TGCGCCAGCAGCTTCCAGCAGGGCCACAATGAGCAGTTCTTC
D: .; J: TRBJ1-2; V: TRBV5-5; length: 13; size: many; CDR3: CASSLEAGYGYTF; DNA: TGTGCCAGCAGCTTGGAGGCAGGGTATGGCTACACCTTC
D: TRBD2; J: TRBJ2-1; V: TRBV28; length: 13; size: medium-sized; CDR3: CASILSGSDEQFF; DNA: TGTGCCAGCATTCTAAGCGGGAGTGATGAGCAGTTCTTC
D: .; J: TRBJ1-1; V: TRBV27; length: 13; size: large; CDR3: CASSLSKVTEAFF; DNA: TGTGCCAGCAGTTTATCGAAGGTCACTGAAGCTTTCTTT
D: .; J: TRBJ2-5; V: TRBV6-6; length: 13; size: medium-sized; CDR3: CASNSRGLETQYF; DNA: TGTGCCAGCAACAGCAGGGGTTTGGAGACCCAGTACTTC
D: .; J: TRBJ1-5; V: TRBV12-3/TRBV12-4; length: 13; size: few; CDR3: CASSKSSNQPQHF; DNA: TGTGCCAGCAGTAAGAGCAGCAATCAGCCCCAGCATTTT
D: .; J: TRBJ1-4; V: TRBV4-2; length: 13; size: many; CDR3: CASSQGREGKLFF; DNA: TGTGCCAGCAGCCAGGGCAGGGAGGGAAAACTGTTTTTT
D: .; J: TRBJ1-4; V: TRBV11-2; length: 13; size: medium-sized; CDR3: CASSFSGTEKLFF; DNA: TGTGCCAGCAGCTTTTCAGGGACTGAAAAACTGTTTTTT
D: .; J: TRBJ2-7; V: TRBV10-3; length: 14; size: many; CDR3: CAISESGVNYEQYF; DNA: TGTGCCATCAGTGAATCAGGGGTCAACTACGAGCAGTACTTC
D: .; J: TRBJ2-7; V: TRBV7-8; length: 14; size: many; CDR3: CASSSRVEETVQYF; DNA: TGTGCCAGCAGCTCCAGGGTGGAGGAGACGGTGCAGTACTTC
D: .; J: TRBJ2-2; V: TRBV6-5; length: 13; size: many; CDR3: CASSERLTGELFF; DNA: TGTGCCAGCAGTGAGCGGCTCACCGGGGAGCTGTTTTTT
D: .; J: TRBJ2-1; V: TRBV20-1; length: 15; size: medium-sized; CDR3: CSASPSVLGYNEQFF; DNA: TGCAGTGCTAGTCCTAGCGTTTTGGGGTACAATGAGCAGTTCTTC
D: .; J: TRBJ2-7; V: TRBV5-8; length: 16; size: many; CDR3: CASSLRWGATSYEQYF; DNA: TGTGCCAGCAGCTTGCGATGGGGGGCGACATCCTACGAGCAGTACTTC
D: .; J: TRBJ1-5; V: TRBV6-6; length: 15; size: large; CDR3: CASSYSTDFNQPQHF; DNA: TGTGCCAGCAGTTACTCGACAGATTTCAATCAGCCCCAGCATTTT
D: .; J: TRBJ1-2; V: TRBV28; length: 12; size: many; CDR3: CASSPLRYGYTF; DNA: TGTGCCAGCAGTCCCCTTCGGTATGGCTACACCTTC
D: .; J: TRBJ2-1; V: TRBV6-5; length: 15; size: medium-sized; CDR3: CASKLGGLSYNEQFF; DNA: TGTGCCAGCAAGCTAGGGGGACTCTCCTACAATGAGCAGTTCTTC
D: .; J: TRBJ2-1; V: TRBV7-8; length: 14; size: many; CDR3: CASSFGEPYNEQFF; DNA: TGTGCCAGCAGCTTCGGGGAGCCCTACAATGAGCAGTTCTTC
D: TRBD2; J: TRBJ2-3; V: TRBV7-9; length: 19; size: medium-sized; CDR3: CASSSLWTSGGSRTDTQYF; DNA: TGTGCCAGCAGCTCCCTATGGACTAGCGGGGGGTCACGCACAGATACGCAGTATTTT
D: .; J: TRBJ1-1; V: TRBV20-1; length: 12; size: medium-sized; CDR3: CSAWTQNTEAFF; DNA: TGCAGTGCTTGGACCCAGAACACTGAAGCTTTCTTT
D: TRBD2; J: TRBJ2-7; V: TRBV6-2/TRBV6-3; length: 15; size: medium-sized; CDR3: CASSRMLAGSYEQYF; DNA: TGTGCCAGCAGCCGAATGCTAGCGGGTTCCTACGAGCAGTACTTC
D: .; J: TRBJ2-1; V: TRBV7-2; length: 14; size: medium-sized; CDR3: CASSTESLGNEQFF; DNA: TGTGCCAGCAGCACGGAGTCCCTTGGCAATGAGCAGTTCTTC
D: TRBD2; J: TRBJ2-7; V: TRBV20-1; length: 13; size: medium-sized; CDR3: CSAEKRELGEQYF; DNA: TGCAGTGCGGAAAAGCGGGAACTGGGTGAGCAGTACTTC
D: TRBD2; J: TRBJ2-1; V: TRBV11-2; length: 13; size: medium-sized; CDR3: CASSFSREGEQFF; DNA: TGTGCCAGCAGCTTCAGCAGGGAGGGTGAGCAGTTCTTC
D: TRBD1; J: TRBJ1-5; V: TRBV19; length: 15; size: medium-sized; CDR3: CASKLGVRGNQPQHF; DNA: TGTGCCAGTAAACTCGGAGTCAGGGGGAATCAGCCCCAGCATTTT
D: .; J: TRBJ2-5; V: TRBV10-3; length: 14; size: medium-sized; CDR3: CAISEPGYSETQYF; DNA: TGTGCCATCAGTGAGCCGGGGTATTCAGAGACCCAGTACTTC